The entry that follows covers one T cell receptor (beta chain) sequence. The data were obtained in a study of blood T cell repertoires in COVID-19. The protocol was immunoSEQ multiplex PCR, while the TCRdb copy is restricted to in-frame clones and leaves out a portion. This sample yields about 270,000 clones, of which around 89% are seen a single time; approximately 3.8% belongs to the top ten. The CDR3 has 17 residues. Germline V gene data show CDR1 as SGHRS and CDR2 as YFSETQ. Trimming removed 1 base from V and 4 bases from J, with 17 bases in between. The clonotype was recovered from a man in his sixties who had recovered from COVID-19. Sequencing input: peripheral blood. J is TRBJ2-2 and V is TRBV5-1; TRBD1 might be the D (6 bases). CDR3 sequence (DNA): TGCGCCAGCAGCTTGCCTCAGGGGCGGCTGGGCACCGGGGAGCTGTTTTTT. Translation: CASSLPQGRLGTGELFF.